This TCR beta chain was identified during a study of blood T cell repertoires in COVID-19. In the study overall: Acute and convalescent COVID-19 specimens originated in the United States, Italy and Spain. Sample material is recorded as cDNA or gDNA derived from T cells, B-cell-depleted T cells, or PBMCs.

Generated by immunoSEQ multiplex PCR, the TCRdb table keeps only in-frame clones and is missing some. In the table there are fewer than 350,000 clones, around 85% of which are singletons. This CDR3 contains 13 residues. J lost 7 bases, V lost 8 bases, and 2 bases had no gene match. CDR1 SGHTA and CDR2 FQGNSA come from the germline V gene. The receptor comes from a woman aged 40 to 50 who had recovered from COVID-19. The chain employs TRBV7-2 and TRBJ2-1; 13 positions match TRBD2. The sample was PBMCs or T cells enriched from blood (not recorded which). The CDR3 DNA follows: TGTGCCAGCGAACTAGCGGGGGGGAATGAGCAGTTCTTC. Translation: CASELAGGNEQFF. The whole variable domain, remainder taken from reference TRBV7-2 and TRBJ2-1, is GAGVSQSPSNKVTEKGKDVELRCDPISGHTALYWYRQSLGQGLEFLIYFQGNSAPDKSGLPSDRFSAERTGGSVSTLTIQRTQQEDSAVYLCASELAGGNEQFFGPGTRLTVL.